Below, 12 T cell receptor beta chains from the same sample are listed, as sequenced in a study of blood T cell repertoires in COVID-19. TCRdb's copy holds only in-frame clones and misses some; the assay was immunoSEQ multiplex PCR. The sample has 50,000 to 70,000 clones; around 76% are singletons. The sample consisted of peripheral blood. Receptors originate from a man aged 50-59 years with active or convalescent COVID-19.

The rearrangement links TRBV2 to TRBJ1-6, with D tentatively TRBD1 (5 bases). This CDR3 is built from 13 residues. Between the trimmed V and J ends, which lost 3 bases and 10 bases, there was a span of 10 bases. CDR1 SNHLY and CDR2 FYNNEI come from the germline V gene. DNA for the CDR3: TGTGCCAGCAGTGAGGGACTTCCCTCACCCCTCCACTTT. Translated, it gives CASSEGLPSPLHF.

The genes are TRBV9 and TRBJ1-1, with 10 bases that match TRBD1. Germline V gives CDR1 SGDLS, CDR2 YYNGEE. The CDR3 is 13 residues long. J lost 8 bases, V lost 3 bases, and 4 bases had no gene match. CDR3 region: CASSEGQGGEAFF. The CDR3 nucleotides read TGTGCCAGCAGCGAAGGACAGGGGGGCGAAGCTTTCTTT.

The chain is built from TRBV9 and TRBJ1-1, with no clear D. Trimming took 0 bases from V and 5 from J, leaving 8 bases between them. From germline, CDR1 is SGDLS and CDR2 YYNGEE. This CDR3 has 13 residues. For the CDR3, the DNA is TGTGCCAGCAGCGTAGCACTTACTACTGAAGCTTTCTTT. Translation: CASSVALTTEAFF.

This rearrangement joins TRBV19 to TRBJ1-5; D may be TRBD1 (5 bases). V was pared by 3 bases and J by 2 bases, with 11 bases between. This CDR3 is built from 15 residues. The germline V gene encodes CDR1 LNHDA and CDR2 SQIVND (reference sequence). CDR3 DNA sequence: TGTGCCAGTAGTATCCCCAGGGCGGGCAATCAGCCCCAGCATTTT. This gives the protein CASSIPRAGNQPQHF.

The chain carries TRBV19 and TRBJ2-3; 8 bases fit TRBD1. Germline V gives CDR1 LNHDA, CDR2 SQIVND (reference sequence). The CDR3 contains 15 residues. Germline trimming cut 3 bases from V and 3 bases from J; bases unmatched to any gene: 5. Here the CDR3 DNA reads TGTGCCAGTAGTATTCTCGGACAGGGTACAGATACGCAGTATTTT. It specifies CASSILGQGTDTQYF.

V is TRBV2 and J is TRBJ1-5; 10 bases align to TRBD1. CDR3 length: 13 amino acids. Looked up from germline, CDR1 is SNHLY and CDR2 is FYNNEI. The junction had 0 bases not matched to a gene; V was cut back by 6 bases and J by 4 bases. The CDR3 DNA reads TGTGCCAGCAGGGGACAGGGGAATCAGCCCCAGCATTTT. Translated: CASRGQGNQPQHF.

The rearrangement uses TRBV5-5 and TRBJ1-1, with 7 bases lining up with TRBD1. The CDR3 is 16 amino acids. CDR1 and CDR2 (germline): SGHKS, YYEKEE (reference sequence). The V segment lost 7 bases and the J segment 1 base; nucleotides outside the gene matches: 13. CDR3 sequence: CASGRTGEIANTEAFF. The DNA of the CDR3 is TGTGCCAGCGGTCGTACAGGGGAGATCGCGAACACTGAAGCTTTCTTT. The variable domain in full, completed from reference TRBV5-5 and TRBJ1-1, reads DAGVTQSPTHLIKTRGQQVTLRCSPISGHKSVSWYQQVLGQGPQFIFQYYEKEERGRGNFPDRFSARQFPNYSSELNVNALLLGDSALYLCASGRTGEIANTEAFFGQGTRLTVV.

The chain is built from TRBV5-5 and TRBJ2-7; TRBD2 is a possible D gene (6 bases). V lost 0 bases and J lost 1, with 8 bases in between. CDR1 is SGHKS and CDR2 is YYEKEE in the germline V gene (reference sequence). The CDR3 is 14 residues long. CDR3 DNA: TGTGCCAGCAGCTTGGAGGAGGGGTCCTACGAGCAGTACTTC. Encoded protein: CASSLEEGSYEQYF.

V usage is TRBV5-1 and J usage is TRBJ1-4; 9 nucleotides agree with TRBD1. The CDR3 sequence is 17 residues long. Germline V gene lookup returns CDR1 SGHRS and CDR2 YFSETQ. Trimming took 3 bases from V and 3 from J; bases not matched to a gene: 9. CDR3 coding DNA: TGCGCCAGCAGCTCTTCAAGGACAGGGGCAGCTAATGAAAAACTGTTTTTT. It codes for CASSSSRTGAANEKLFF.

This chain links TRBV19 with TRBJ2-1, with TRBD1 matching 9 bases. Germline V CDR1 and CDR2: LNHDA, SQIVND (reference sequence). J gave up 0 bases and V 5 bases, and 8 bases lay outside the gene matches. The CDR3 has 17 amino acids. CDR3: CASSRLGQGSSYNEQFF. DNA for the CDR3: TGTGCCAGTAGTCGACTAGGACAGGGGAGCTCCTACAATGAGCAGTTCTTC.

V usage is TRBV28 and J usage is TRBJ1-1; D unclear. V was shortened by 4 bases and J by 1 base, with 16 bases between the two germline ends. Germline CDR1 is MDHEN and CDR2 is SYDVKM. The CDR3 is 16 residues long. DNA for the CDR3: TGTGCCAGCAGTTCTGCTTCCCAACGGGGGAACACTGAAGCTTTCTTT. Its protein is CASSSASQRGNTEAFF.

The chain has TRBV2 and TRBJ2-7; tentatively, D is TRBD2 (6 bases). Germline V gene sequence: CDR1 SNHLY, CDR2 FYNNEI. Trimming shortened V by 2 bases and J by 3 bases, and 14 bases separated the two germline ends. CDR3 length equals 15 residues. The CDR3 sequence is CASSELGGEYYEQYF. CDR3 bases: TGTGCCAGCAGTGAACTGGGAGGCGAGTACTACGAGCAGTACTTC.